This T cell receptor beta chain was documented in a study of shared clonotypes between healthy human individuals. Study overall: The study enrolled a couple of women and a few men aged 18 to 49.

Comments on this clone: Its antigen remains unknown.

CD8 cells classed as naive were CD45RO-negative and positively selected for CCR7, excluding terminally differentiated effector memory CD45RA+ cells. The table came from immunoSEQ multiplex PCR; TCRdb's copy has only in-frame clones and leaves some out. Seen here are approximately 2,200,000 clones, approximately 94% observed once, and the top ten hold around 1.7%. This CDR3 region has 16 residues. Trimming removed 0 bases at V and 3 bases at J, with 12 bases between. Germline assignment: CDR1 SGDLS and CDR2 YYNGEE. Broader study findings: Generally, naive subsets (rather than memory subsets) showed larger estimated richness. Rarefaction showed sorted-subset sequencing was incomplete despite large depth.

The sequence derives from a man between 18 and 35 years old in good health. Some clones in this sample may be carry-over from other donors' samples. Sequencing was done on a sample of naive CD8+ T cells from PBMCs. The V gene is TRBV9, the J gene TRBJ2-2; D gene uncertain. The CDR3 bases are TGTGCCAGCAGCGTAGTCGCCGCCAGTTACACCGGGGAGCTGTTTTTT. Amino acids: CASSVVAASYTGELFF.